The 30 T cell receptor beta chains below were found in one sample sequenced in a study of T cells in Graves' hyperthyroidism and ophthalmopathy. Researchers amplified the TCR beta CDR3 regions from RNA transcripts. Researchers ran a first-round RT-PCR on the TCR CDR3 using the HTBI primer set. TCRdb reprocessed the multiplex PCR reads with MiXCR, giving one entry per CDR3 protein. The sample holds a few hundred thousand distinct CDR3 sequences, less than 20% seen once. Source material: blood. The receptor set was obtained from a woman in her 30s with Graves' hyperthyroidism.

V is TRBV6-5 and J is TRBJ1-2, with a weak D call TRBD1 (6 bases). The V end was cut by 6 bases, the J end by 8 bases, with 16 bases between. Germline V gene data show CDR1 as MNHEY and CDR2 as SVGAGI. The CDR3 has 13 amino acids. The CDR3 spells CASREPQGRGYTF. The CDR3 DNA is TGTGCCAGCAGAGAACCACAGGGTCGGGGCTACACCTTC.

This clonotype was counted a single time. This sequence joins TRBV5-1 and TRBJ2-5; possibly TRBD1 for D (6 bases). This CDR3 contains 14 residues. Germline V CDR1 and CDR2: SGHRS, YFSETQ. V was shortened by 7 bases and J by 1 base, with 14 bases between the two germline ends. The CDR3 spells CASGDGQPQETQYF. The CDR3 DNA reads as TGCGCCAGCGGGGACGGACAGCCCCAAGAGACCCAGTACTTC.

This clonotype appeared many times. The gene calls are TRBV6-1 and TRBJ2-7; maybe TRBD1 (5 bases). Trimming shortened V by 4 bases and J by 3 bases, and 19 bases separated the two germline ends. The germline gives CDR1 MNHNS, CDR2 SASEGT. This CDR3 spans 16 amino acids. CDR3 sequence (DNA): TGTGCCAGCAGTGGGGGCTTGGCAGGGCCCCTCTACGAGCAGTACTTC. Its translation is CASSGGLAGPLYEQYF.

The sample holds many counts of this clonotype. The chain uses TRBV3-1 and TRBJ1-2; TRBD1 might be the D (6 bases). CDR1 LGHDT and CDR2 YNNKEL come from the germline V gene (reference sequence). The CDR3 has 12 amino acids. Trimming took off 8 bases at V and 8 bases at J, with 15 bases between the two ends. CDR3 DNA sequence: TGTGCCAGCTCGATCAGGGGTGCCGGCTACACCTTC. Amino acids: CASSIRGAGYTF.

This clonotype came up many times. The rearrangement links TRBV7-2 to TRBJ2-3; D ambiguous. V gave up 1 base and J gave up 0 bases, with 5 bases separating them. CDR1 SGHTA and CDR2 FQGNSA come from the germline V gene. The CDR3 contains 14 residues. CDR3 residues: CASSLESSTDTQYF. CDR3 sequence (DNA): TGTGCCAGCAGCTTAGAATCGAGCACAGATACGCAGTATTTT.

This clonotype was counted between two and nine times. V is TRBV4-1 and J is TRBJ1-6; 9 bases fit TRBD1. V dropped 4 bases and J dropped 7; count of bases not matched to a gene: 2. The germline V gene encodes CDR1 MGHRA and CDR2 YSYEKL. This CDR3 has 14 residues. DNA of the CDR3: TGCGCCAGCAGCCCGGGACAGGGAAATTCACCCCTCCACTTT. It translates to CASSPGQGNSPLHF.

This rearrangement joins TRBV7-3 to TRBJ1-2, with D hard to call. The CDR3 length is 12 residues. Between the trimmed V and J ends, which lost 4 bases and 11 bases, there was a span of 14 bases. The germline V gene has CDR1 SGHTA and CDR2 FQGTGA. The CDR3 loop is CASSWTGRGYTF. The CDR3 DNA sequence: TGTGCCAGCAGCTGGACCGGGCGAGGGTACACCTTC.

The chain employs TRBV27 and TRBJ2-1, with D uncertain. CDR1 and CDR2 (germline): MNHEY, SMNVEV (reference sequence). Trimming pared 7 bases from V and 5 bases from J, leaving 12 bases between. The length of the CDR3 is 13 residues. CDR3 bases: TGTGCCAGCACCGATGCGTCTCACAATGAGCAGTTCTTC. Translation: CASTDASHNEQFF.

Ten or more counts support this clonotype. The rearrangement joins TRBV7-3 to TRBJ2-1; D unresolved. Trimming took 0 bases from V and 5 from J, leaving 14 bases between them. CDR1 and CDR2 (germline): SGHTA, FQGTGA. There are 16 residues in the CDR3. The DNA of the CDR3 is TGTGCCAGCAGCTTAACTTGGCTCCCCCCTAACAATGAGCAGTTCTTC. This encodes CASSLTWLPPNNEQFF. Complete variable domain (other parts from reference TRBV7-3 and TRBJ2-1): GAGVSQTPSNKVTEKGKYVELRCDPISGHTALYWYRQSLGQGPEFLIYFQGTGAADDSGLPNDRFFAVRPEGSVSTLKIQRTERGDSAVYLCASSLTWLPPNNEQFFGPGTRLTVL.

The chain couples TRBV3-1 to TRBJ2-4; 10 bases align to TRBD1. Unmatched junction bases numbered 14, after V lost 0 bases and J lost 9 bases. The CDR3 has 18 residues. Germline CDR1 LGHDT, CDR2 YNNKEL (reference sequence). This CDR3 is CASSQDDRGQGLRGIQYF. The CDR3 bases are TGTGCCAGCAGCCAAGATGATCGGGGACAGGGGCTTCGGGGCATTCAGTACTTC.

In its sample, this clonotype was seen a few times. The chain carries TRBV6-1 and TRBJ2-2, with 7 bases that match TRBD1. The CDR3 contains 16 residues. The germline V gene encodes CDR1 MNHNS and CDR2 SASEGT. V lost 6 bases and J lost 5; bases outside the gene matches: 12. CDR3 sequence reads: CASRENRGPVTGELFF. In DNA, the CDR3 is TGTGCCAGCAGGGAGAACAGGGGCCCCGTGACCGGGGAGCTGTTTTTT.

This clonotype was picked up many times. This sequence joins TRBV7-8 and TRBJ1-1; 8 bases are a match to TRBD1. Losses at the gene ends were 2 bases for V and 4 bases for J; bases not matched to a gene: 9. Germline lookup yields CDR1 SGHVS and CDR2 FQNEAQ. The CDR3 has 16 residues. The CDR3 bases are TGTGCCAGCAGCTTATACTTAAGGACAGGGAGCACTGAAGCTTTCTTT. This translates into CASSLYLRTGSTEAFF. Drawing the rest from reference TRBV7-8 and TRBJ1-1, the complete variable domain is GAGVSQSPRYKVAKRGQDVALRCDPISGHVSLFWYQQALGQGPEFLTYFQNEAQLDKSGLPSDRFFAERPEGSVSTLKIQRTQQEDSAVYLCASSLYLRTGSTEAFFGQGTRLTVV.

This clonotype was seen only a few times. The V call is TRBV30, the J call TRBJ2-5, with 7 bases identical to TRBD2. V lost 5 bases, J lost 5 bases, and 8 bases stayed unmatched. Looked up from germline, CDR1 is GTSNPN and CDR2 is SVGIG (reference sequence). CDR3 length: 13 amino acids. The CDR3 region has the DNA TGTGCCTGGGGCAGCGGGAAGGCGGAGACCCAGTACTTC. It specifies CAWGSGKAETQYF.

In DNA form, the CDR3 reads TGTGCCAGCAGTTACTCCCTAGCGGGAGGGATAGATACGCAGTATTTT. It translates to CASSYSLAGGIDTQYF. V and J are TRBV6-2 or TRBV6-3 and TRBJ2-3; 12 nucleotides match TRBD2. Germline CDR1 and CDR2: MNHEY and SVGEGT. The CDR3 sequence is 16 residues long. With V trimmed by 0 bases and J by 5 bases, 3 bases remained unmatched.

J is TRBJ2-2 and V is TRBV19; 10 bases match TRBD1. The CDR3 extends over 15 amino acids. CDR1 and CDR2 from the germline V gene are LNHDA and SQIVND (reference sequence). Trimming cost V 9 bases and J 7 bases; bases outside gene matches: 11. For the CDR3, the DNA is TGTGCCAGCAGGGGGGACAGGGGATTTGACGGGGAGCTGTTTTTT. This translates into CASRGDRGFDGELFF.

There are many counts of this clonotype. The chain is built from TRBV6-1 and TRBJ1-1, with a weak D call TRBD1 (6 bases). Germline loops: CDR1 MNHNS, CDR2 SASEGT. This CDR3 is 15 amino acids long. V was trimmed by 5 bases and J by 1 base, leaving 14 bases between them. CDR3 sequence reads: CASSPTGSKNTEAFF. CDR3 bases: TGTGCCAGCAGTCCTACAGGGTCGAAGAACACTGAAGCTTTCTTT.

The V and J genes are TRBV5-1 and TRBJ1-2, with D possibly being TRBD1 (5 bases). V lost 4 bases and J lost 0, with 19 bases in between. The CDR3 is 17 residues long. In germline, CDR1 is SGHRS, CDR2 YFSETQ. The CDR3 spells CASSPGTVLLANYGYTF. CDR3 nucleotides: TGCGCCAGCAGCCCCGGGACCGTCCTACTAGCTAACTATGGCTACACCTTC. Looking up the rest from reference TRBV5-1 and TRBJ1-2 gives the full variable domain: KAGVTQTPRYLIKTRGQQVTLSCSPISGHRSVSWYQQTPGQGLQFLFEYFSETQRNKGNFPGRFSGRQFSNSRSEMNVSTLELGDSALYLCASSPGTVLLANYGYTFGSGTRLTVV.

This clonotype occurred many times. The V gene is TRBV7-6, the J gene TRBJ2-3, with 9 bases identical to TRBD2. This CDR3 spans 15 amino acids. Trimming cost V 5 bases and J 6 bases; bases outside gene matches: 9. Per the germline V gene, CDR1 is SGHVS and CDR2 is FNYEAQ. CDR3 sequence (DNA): TGTGCCAGCAGCCCAAGGGCGGGAGGGCCTGATACGCAGTATTTT. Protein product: CASSPRAGGPDTQYF.

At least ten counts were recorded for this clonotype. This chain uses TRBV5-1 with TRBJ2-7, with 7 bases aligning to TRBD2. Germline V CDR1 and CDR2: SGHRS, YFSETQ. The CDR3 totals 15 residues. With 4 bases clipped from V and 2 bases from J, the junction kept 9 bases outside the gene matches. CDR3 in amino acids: CASSPTAGRAYEQYF. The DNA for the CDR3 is TGCGCCAGCAGCCCGACTGCGGGGAGGGCCTACGAGCAGTACTTC.

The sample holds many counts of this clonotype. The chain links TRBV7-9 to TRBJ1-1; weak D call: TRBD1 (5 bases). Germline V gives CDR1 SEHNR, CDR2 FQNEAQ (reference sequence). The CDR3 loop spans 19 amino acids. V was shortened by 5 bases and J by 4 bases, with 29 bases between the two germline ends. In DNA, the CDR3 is TGTGCCAGCAGCCCATGGCAGGGAGGGACCCAAACCGGGTCCACTGAAGCTTTCTTT. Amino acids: CASSPWQGGTQTGSTEAFF.

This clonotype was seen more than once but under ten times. The CDR3 DNA reads as TGCGCCAGCAGCAGAGGGGAGCGCTACGAGCAGTACTTC. Protein sequence: CASSRGERYEQYF. The chain uses TRBV5-1 and TRBJ2-7; the D call may be TRBD1 or TRBD2 (5 bases each). The V end lost 4 bases, the J end lost 3 bases, and 11 bases lay between the germline ends. The length of the CDR3 is 13 residues. CDR1 is SGHRS, CDR2 YFSETQ, per germline.

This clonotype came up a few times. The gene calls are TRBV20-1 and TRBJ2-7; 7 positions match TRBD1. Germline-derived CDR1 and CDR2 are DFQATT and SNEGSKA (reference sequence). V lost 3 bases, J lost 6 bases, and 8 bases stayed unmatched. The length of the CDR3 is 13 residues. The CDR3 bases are TGCAGTGCTAGTAGGACAGGCCTACTCGAGCAGTACTTC. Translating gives CSASRTGLLEQYF.

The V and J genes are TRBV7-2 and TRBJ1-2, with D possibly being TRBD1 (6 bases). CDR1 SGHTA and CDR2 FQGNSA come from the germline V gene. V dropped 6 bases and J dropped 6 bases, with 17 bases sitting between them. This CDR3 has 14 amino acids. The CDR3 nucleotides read TGTGCCAGCAGTGATCCCCCGGGGGCGAATGGCTACACCTTC. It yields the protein CASSDPPGANGYTF.

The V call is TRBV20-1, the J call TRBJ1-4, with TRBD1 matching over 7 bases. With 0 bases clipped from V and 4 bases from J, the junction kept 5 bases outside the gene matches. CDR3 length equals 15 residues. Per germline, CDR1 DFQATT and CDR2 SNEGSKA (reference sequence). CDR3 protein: CSARDPGTDNEKLFF. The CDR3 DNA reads TGCAGTGCTAGAGACCCGGGGACAGATAATGAAAAACTGTTTTTT.

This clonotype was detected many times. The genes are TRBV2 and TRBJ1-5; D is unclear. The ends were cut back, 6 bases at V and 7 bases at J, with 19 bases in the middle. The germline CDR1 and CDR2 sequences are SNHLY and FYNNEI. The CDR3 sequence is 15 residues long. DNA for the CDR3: TGTGCCAGCAGCTGGGTGAAGGGAGTACGCCAGCCCCAGCATTTT. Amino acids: CASSWVKGVRQPQHF.

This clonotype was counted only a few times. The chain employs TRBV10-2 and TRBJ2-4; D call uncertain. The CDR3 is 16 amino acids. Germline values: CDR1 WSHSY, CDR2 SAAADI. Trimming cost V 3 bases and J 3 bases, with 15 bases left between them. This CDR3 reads CASSDLGETGKNIQYF. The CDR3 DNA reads TGCGCCAGCAGTGATTTGGGCGAAACGGGCAAAAACATTCAGTACTTC.

The CDR3 region has the DNA TGTGCCACCAGCAGAGACCCCCCGGGGAGGTTTTCGAACACCGGGGAGCTGTTTTTT. Amino acid sequence: CATSRDPPGRFSNTGELFF. This sequence joins TRBV15 and TRBJ2-2; tentatively, D is TRBD2 (6 bases). This CDR3 contains 19 residues. The germline CDR1 and CDR2 sequences are LNHNV and YYDKDF (reference sequence). The germline V and J ends were trimmed by 0 bases and 0 bases, with 17 bases remaining between them.

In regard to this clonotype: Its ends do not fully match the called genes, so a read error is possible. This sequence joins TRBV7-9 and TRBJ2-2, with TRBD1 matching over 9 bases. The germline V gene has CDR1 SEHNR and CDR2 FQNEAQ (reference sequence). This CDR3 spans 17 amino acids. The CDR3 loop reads CASSKALGTGLAGGLFF. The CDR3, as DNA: TGTGCCAGCAGCAAGGCCCTGGGGACAGGGCTCGCCGGGGGGCTGTTTTTT.

This chain's CDR3 is CSAPRVEQFF. Here the CDR3 DNA reads TGCAGTGCTCCTAGGGTTGAGCAGTTCTTC. This chain uses TRBV20-1 with TRBJ2-1, with no clear D. V dropped 5 bases and J dropped 9 bases, with 8 bases sitting between them. Germline V gene data show CDR1 as DFQATT and CDR2 as SNEGSKA (reference sequence). This CDR3 spans 10 amino acids.

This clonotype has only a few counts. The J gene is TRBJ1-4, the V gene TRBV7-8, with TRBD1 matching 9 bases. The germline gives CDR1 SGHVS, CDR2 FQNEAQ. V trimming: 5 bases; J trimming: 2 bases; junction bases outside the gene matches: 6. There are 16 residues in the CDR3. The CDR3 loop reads CASSPRDRDTNEKLFF. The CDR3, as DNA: TGTGCCAGCAGCCCTCGGGACAGGGATACTAATGAAAAACTGTTTTTT.